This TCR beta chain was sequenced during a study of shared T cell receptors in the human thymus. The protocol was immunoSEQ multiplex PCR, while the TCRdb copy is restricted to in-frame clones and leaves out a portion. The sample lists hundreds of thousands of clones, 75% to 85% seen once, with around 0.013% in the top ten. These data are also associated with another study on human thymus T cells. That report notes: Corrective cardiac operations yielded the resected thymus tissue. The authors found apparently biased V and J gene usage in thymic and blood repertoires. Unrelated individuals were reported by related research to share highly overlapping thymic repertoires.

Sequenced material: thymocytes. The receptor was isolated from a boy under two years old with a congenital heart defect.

CDR3 sequence (DNA): TGCGCCAGCAGCCAAACCCGACTAGCGGCGTACAATGAGCAGTTCTTC. It encodes CASSQTRLAAYNEQFF. The chain is built from TRBV4-3 and TRBJ2-1; TRBD2 matches at 9 bases. The germline V gene has CDR1 LGHNA and CDR2 YSLEER. V was pared by 2 bases and J by 4 bases, with 6 bases of the junction left unmatched. CDR3 length equals 16 residues.